A selection of T cell receptor beta chains follows, all from one sample in a study of metastatic and nonmetastatic thyroid tumors. TCRdb recomputed clones from the PCR reads via MiXCR. Among a few thousand clones, 35% were seen once, and the ten largest hold roughly 38%. The sample taken for sequencing was adjacent normal tissue. These receptors were collected from a male donor with papillary thyroid cancer or a benign thyroid nodule (not recorded which). Some clones in this sample may be carry-over from other donors' samples. CDR3s include the opening cysteine and the closing phenylalanine or tryptophan. A D gene is named only where the DNA matches it firmly. A clone size is listed for some rows: how often the clone was seen (once, few, many), or a class if it is expanded.

CDR3 protein: CASSLADRGGSEAFF
CDR3 DNA: TGTGCCAGCAGTTTAGCCGACAGGGGGGGGAGTGAAGCTTTCTTT
clone size: .
D gene: TRBD1
V gene: TRBV28
J gene: TRBJ1-1

CDR3 protein: CSARMTSGIADTQYF
CDR3 DNA: TGCAGTGCTAGGATGACTAGCGGGATTGCGGATACGCAGTATTTT
clone size: once
D gene: TRBD2
V gene: TRBV20-1
J gene: TRBJ2-3

CDR3 protein: CSARWDPAYEQYF
CDR3 DNA: TGCAGTGCTAGGTGGGACCCAGCCTACGAGCAGTACTTC
clone size: .
D gene: .
V gene: TRBV20-1
J gene: TRBJ2-7

CDR3 protein: CASSEAQGFSGNTIYF
CDR3 DNA: TGTGCCAGCAGTGAAGCGCAGGGATTCTCTGGAAACACCATATATTTT
clone size: .
D gene: .
V gene: TRBV2
J gene: TRBJ1-3

CDR3 protein: CSATWRSYEQYF
CDR3 DNA: TGCAGTGCTACCTGGCGGTCCTACGAGCAGTACTTC
clone size: .
D gene: .
V gene: TRBV20-1
J gene: TRBJ2-7

CDR3 protein: CASSLGTDSEQYF
CDR3 DNA: TGTGCCAGCAGTTTAGGGACTGACAGCGAGCAGTACTTC
clone size: few
D gene: .
V gene: TRBV12-3/TRBV12-4
J gene: TRBJ2-7

CDR3 protein: CASSLEGYYEQYF
CDR3 DNA: TGTGCCAGCAGCTTGGAAGGTTATTACGAGCAGTACTTC
clone size: .
D gene: .
V gene: TRBV5-6
J gene: TRBJ2-7

CDR3 protein: CASSSGPREQYF
CDR3 DNA: TGTGCCAGCAGCTCGGGACCGCGGGAGCAGTACTTC
clone size: few
D gene: .
V gene: TRBV28
J gene: TRBJ2-7

CDR3 protein: CASSLDGNNEQFF
CDR3 DNA: TGTGCCAGCAGCTTAGATGGGAACAATGAGCAGTTCTTC
clone size: large
D gene: .
V gene: TRBV11-3
J gene: TRBJ2-1

CDR3 protein: CASQAGGQETQYF
CDR3 DNA: TGTGCCAGCCAAGCGGGGGGGCAAGAGACCCAGTACTTC
clone size: .
D gene: TRBD2
V gene: TRBV11-2
J gene: TRBJ2-5

CDR3 protein: CASSSPRTSGRARADTQYF
CDR3 DNA: TGTGCCAGCAGCTCACCCCGGACTAGCGGGAGGGCCAGGGCAGATACGCAGTATTTT
clone size: few
D gene: TRBD2
V gene: TRBV7-1
J gene: TRBJ2-3

CDR3 protein: CASSLYSRDEQYF
CDR3 DNA: TGTGCCAGCAGCTTATACAGCCGGGACGAGCAGTACTTC
clone size: .
D gene: .
V gene: TRBV11-3
J gene: TRBJ2-7

CDR3 protein: CASNSIRQGVYSTEAFF
CDR3 DNA: TGTGCCAGCAACAGCATCCGACAGGGGGTGTATAGCACTGAAGCTTTCTTT
clone size: .
D gene: TRBD1
V gene: TRBV28
J gene: TRBJ1-1

CDR3 protein: CASSSVTRYNEQFF
CDR3 DNA: TGTGCCAGCAGTTCCGTCACGCGTTACAATGAGCAGTTCTTC
clone size: few
D gene: .
V gene: TRBV12-3/TRBV12-4
J gene: TRBJ2-1

CDR3 protein: CASSLSGGNYGYTF
CDR3 DNA: TGTGCCAGCAGTTTATCGGGGGGGAACTATGGCTACACCTTC
clone size: few
D gene: .
V gene: TRBV27
J gene: TRBJ1-2

CDR3 protein: CASSQGGGRNTQYF
CDR3 DNA: TGCGCCAGCAGCCAAGGGGGGGGTAGGAATACGCAGTATTTT
clone size: many
D gene: TRBD2
V gene: TRBV4-1
J gene: TRBJ2-3

CDR3 protein: CASSSQGEEQYF
CDR3 DNA: TGTGCCAGCAGCTCACAGGGTGAAGAGCAGTACTTC
clone size: few
D gene: .
V gene: TRBV7-6
J gene: TRBJ2-7

CDR3 protein: CASSDAGLAGGSYNEQFF
CDR3 DNA: TGCGCCAGCAGTGACGCGGGACTAGCGGGAGGGTCCTACAATGAGCAGTTCTTC
clone size: .
D gene: TRBD2
V gene: TRBV10-2
J gene: TRBJ2-1

CDR3 protein: CASSDARAEAFF
CDR3 DNA: TGTGCCAGCAGTGATGCCCGAGCTGAAGCTTTCTTT
clone size: .
D gene: .
V gene: TRBV2
J gene: TRBJ1-1

CDR3 protein: CASSAGSNSGANVLTF
CDR3 DNA: TGCGCCAGCAGCGCGGGGTCCAACTCTGGGGCCAACGTCCTGACTTTC
clone size: medium-sized
D gene: .
V gene: TRBV5-1
J gene: TRBJ2-6

CDR3 protein: CASSFQQGVNNEQYF
CDR3 DNA: TGTGCCAGCAGCTTTCAACAGGGGGTAAATAACGAGCAGTACTTC
clone size: .
D gene: TRBD1
V gene: TRBV5-4
J gene: TRBJ2-7

CDR3 protein: CASSFTGRNSPLHF
CDR3 DNA: TGTGCCAGCAGCTTTACAGGGAGGAATTCACCCCTCCACTTT
clone size: medium-sized
D gene: .
V gene: TRBV7-2
J gene: TRBJ1-6

CDR3 protein: CASSQDSLRDRGNTIYF
CDR3 DNA: TGCGCCAGCAGCCAAGATTCCCTCCGGGACAGGGGGAACACCATATATTTT
clone size: few
D gene: TRBD1
V gene: TRBV4-1
J gene: TRBJ1-3

CDR3 protein: CASSSWTGAGGMFF
CDR3 DNA: TGTGCCAGCAGCTCGTGGACAGGGGCGGGTGGGATGTTTTTT
clone size: .
D gene: TRBD1
V gene: TRBV5-8
J gene: TRBJ1-4

CDR3 protein: CSVGQASSYNEQFF
CDR3 DNA: TGCAGCGTTGGACAAGCGAGCTCCTACAATGAGCAGTTCTTC
clone size: few
D gene: .
V gene: TRBV29-1
J gene: TRBJ2-1

CDR3 protein: CSATTGSNTEAFF
CDR3 DNA: TGCAGTGCAACGACAGGGAGTAACACTGAAGCTTTCTTT
clone size: .
D gene: TRBD1
V gene: TRBV20-1
J gene: TRBJ1-1

CDR3 protein: CAISDPAGGETQYF
CDR3 DNA: TGTGCCATCAGTGACCCCGCGGGAGGGGAGACCCAGTACTTC
clone size: few
D gene: TRBD2
V gene: TRBV10-3
J gene: TRBJ2-5

CDR3 protein: CASVGGLDEKLFF
CDR3 DNA: TGTGCCAGCGTAGGGGGATTGGATGAAAAACTGTTTTTC
clone size: few
D gene: .
V gene: TRBV27
J gene: TRBJ1-4

CDR3 protein: CSATERDRVYEQYF
CDR3 DNA: TGCAGTGCTACAGAAAGGGACAGGGTCTACGAGCAGTACTTC
clone size: medium-sized
D gene: TRBD1
V gene: TRBV20-1
J gene: TRBJ2-7

CDR3 protein: CASTPQRGVTFF
CDR3 DNA: TGTGCCAGCACCCCTCAAAGAGGGGTTACGTTTTTT
clone size: .
D gene: .
V gene: TRBV6-1
J gene: TRBJ1-4

CDR3 protein: CASISGTGYYEQYF
CDR3 DNA: TGTGCCAGCATCTCCGGGACAGGGTACTACGAGCAGTACTTC
clone size: .
D gene: TRBD1
V gene: TRBV7-9
J gene: TRBJ2-7

CDR3 protein: CASSESRFDEQFF
CDR3 DNA: TGTGCCAGCAGTGAAAGCCGCTTTGATGAGCAGTTCTTC
clone size: few
D gene: .
V gene: TRBV27
J gene: TRBJ2-1

CDR3 protein: CASSPQQGSYAFF
CDR3 DNA: TGTGCCAGCAGCCCTCAACAGGGATCTTACGCTTTCTTT
clone size: large
D gene: .
V gene: TRBV12-3/TRBV12-4
J gene: TRBJ1-1

CDR3 protein: CAISPLGARTDTQYF
CDR3 DNA: TGTGCCATCAGTCCCCTGGGGGCTAGGACAGATACGCAGTATTTT
clone size: few
D gene: .
V gene: TRBV28
J gene: TRBJ2-3

CDR3 protein: CAIAKGNEQYF
CDR3 DNA: TGTGCCATCGCCAAGGGAAACGAGCAGTACTTC
clone size: .
D gene: .
V gene: TRBV27
J gene: TRBJ2-7

CDR3 protein: CASSLFRVVATEAFF
CDR3 DNA: TGTGCCAGCAGTTTGTTCCGGGTAGTGGCCACCGAAGCTTTCTTT
clone size: few
D gene: .
V gene: TRBV28
J gene: TRBJ1-1

CDR3 protein: CASSPRTANTEAFF
CDR3 DNA: TGTGCCAGCAGCCCCCGGACGGCGAACACTGAAGCTTTCTTT
clone size: few
D gene: .
V gene: TRBV11-2
J gene: TRBJ1-1

CDR3 protein: CASSLWVGPSHEQYF
CDR3 DNA: TGTGCCAGCAGTTTATGGGTGGGACCGTCACACGAGCAGTACTTC
clone size: medium-sized
D gene: .
V gene: TRBV28
J gene: TRBJ2-7

CDR3 protein: CASSPSKLFF
CDR3 DNA: TGTGCCAGCAGCCCCTCTAAACTGTTTTTT
clone size: .
D gene: .
V gene: TRBV9
J gene: TRBJ1-4

CDR3 protein: CASSSSGVGNEQFF
CDR3 DNA: TGTGCCAGCAGCTCGTCAGGGGTCGGGAATGAGCAGTTCTTC
clone size: once
D gene: .
V gene: TRBV11-1
J gene: TRBJ2-1

CDR3 protein: CASSYSTGVGYTF
CDR3 DNA: TGTGCCAGCAGTTACTCCACAGGGGTCGGCTACACCTTC
clone size: few
D gene: TRBD1
V gene: TRBV6-6
J gene: TRBJ1-2